This TCR beta chain was captured by sequencing in a study of control samples from healthy donors and cancer patients. CDR1 SGHDN and CDR2 FVKESK come from the germline V gene. Unmatched junction bases numbered 2, after V lost 0 bases and J lost 10 bases. This CDR3 region has 14 residues. This clone occurred a few times. The table came from immunoSEQ multiplex PCR; TCRdb's copy has only in-frame clones and leaves some out. The sample includes more than 25,000 clones, roughly 89% seen only once; the top ten take 10% to 15%. The sequence came from a man aged 45 to 65 with lung cancer. V and J are TRBV14 and TRBJ1-6; TRBD1 matches at 8 bases. Specimen: PBMCs. This CDR3 is CASSQDRGHSPLHF. CDR3 bases: TGTGCCAGCAGCCAAGACAGGGGGCACTCACCCCTCCACTTT.